Each of the 12 T cell receptor beta chains below was sequenced from the same sample in a study of T cells in Graves' hyperthyroidism and ophthalmopathy. The investigators amplified TCR beta CDR3 regions from RNA transcripts. HTBI primers were employed in a first-round RT-PCR of the TCR CDR3. MiXCR, run by TCRdb on the multiplex PCR reads, gives a single entry per CDR3 protein. The sample lists about half a million distinct CDR3 sequences; about 16% were seen once. Material: blood. The receptors derive from a woman aged 25 to 39 with Graves' ophthalmopathy.

The rearrangement links TRBV20-1 to TRBJ2-2, with D unclear. The germline V gene encodes CDR1 DFQATT and CDR2 SNEGSKA (reference sequence). V gave up 5 bases and J gave up 4 bases, with 17 bases separating them. The length of the CDR3 is 15 residues. The CDR3 protein is CSAFGFGLGTGELFF. Written as DNA, the CDR3 is TGCAGTGCTTTTGGGTTCGGTCTCGGCACCGGGGAGCTGTTTTTT.

The chain couples TRBV4-3 to TRBJ1-4; D perhaps matches TRBD1 (5 bases). V dropped 4 bases and J dropped 0 bases, with 15 bases sitting between them. The germline V gene has CDR1 LGHNA and CDR2 YSLEER. This CDR3 region has 17 residues. The CDR3 is CASSPDGAVATNEKLFF. CDR3 nucleotides: TGCGCCAGCAGCCCAGACGGGGCGGTTGCAACTAATGAAAAACTGTTTTTT.

This clonotype was seen many times. This rearrangement joins TRBV3-1 to TRBJ2-7, with unresolved D. The germline gives CDR1 LGHDT, CDR2 YNNKEL (reference sequence). The CDR3 is made up of 13 amino acids. V was trimmed by 4 bases and J by 3 bases, leaving 10 bases between them. The CDR3 reads CASSLGRNYEQYF. CDR3 in DNA: TGTGCCAGCAGCCTCGGCAGGAACTACGAGCAGTACTTC.

The chain links TRBV6-4 to TRBJ1-1; TRBD1 matches at 9 bases. J gave up 6 bases and V 8 bases, and 16 bases lay outside the gene matches. The CDR3 has 16 residues. The germline CDR1 and CDR2 sequences are MRHNA and SNTAGT. CDR3 region: CASRRTGERVWAEAFF. As DNA, the CDR3 is TGTGCCAGCCGACGGACAGGGGAGAGAGTTTGGGCTGAAGCTTTCTTT.

This clonotype was found a few times. A much larger clone lies one base from this, so it may be a read error. The chain uses TRBV12-3 or TRBV12-4 and TRBJ2-1; 7 nucleotides line up with TRBD1. This CDR3 region has 15 residues. The CDR3 loop is CANSSNTGTANEQFF. The CDR3 nucleotides read TGTGCCAACAGTTCGAATACCGGGACAGCCAATGAGCAGTTCTTC.

V and J are TRBV25-1 and TRBJ1-2; D ambiguous. The CDR3 loop spans 15 amino acids. The V gene's germline CDR1 is MGHDK and CDR2 SYGVNS. V was cut by 3 bases and J by 1 base, with 12 bases left in between. The CDR3 DNA is TGTGCCAGCAGTGACCCTGAAGGGAATAACTATGGCTACACCTTC. It yields the protein CASSDPEGNNYGYTF.

In this sample, this clonotype turned up many times. The chain uses TRBV18 and TRBJ1-5; D is unclear. V lost 3 bases, J lost 4 bases, and 7 bases lay in between. There are 13 residues in the CDR3. CDR1 KGHSH and CDR2 LQKENI come from the germline V gene. The CDR3 sequence is CASSPGLNQPQHF. In DNA, the CDR3 is TGTGCCAGCTCACCCGGGTTAAATCAGCCCCAGCATTTT.

This clonotype was seen repeatedly, ten times or more. The rearrangement joins TRBV20-1 to TRBJ2-3; 9 positions match TRBD2. The trim removed 3 bases at V and 4 bases at J, leaving 8 bases unmatched. The CDR3 runs 15 residues. Germline CDR1 reads DFQATT; CDR2 reads SNEGSKA (reference sequence). CDR3 DNA: TGCAGTGCTAGGCAGGGGCTAGCGGGACCAGATACGCAGTATTTT. Its translation: CSARQGLAGPDTQYF.

CDR3 bases: TGTGCCAGCTCACCGTCTCCGACAGGGATTGGGTCTGGGGCCAACGTCCTGACTTTC. Its protein is CASSPSPTGIGSGANVLTF. The rearrangement links TRBV18 to TRBJ2-6; 7 bases fit TRBD1. J lost 1 base, V lost 3 bases, and 12 bases had no gene match. Germline CDR1 reads KGHSH; CDR2 reads LQKENI. CDR3 length: 19 amino acids.

This clonotype was observed at least ten times. The chain is built from TRBV20-1 and TRBJ1-1, with 9 nucleotides matching TRBD1. Losses at the gene ends were 2 bases for V and 4 bases for J; bases not matched to a gene: 8. CDR3 length equals 15 residues. From germline, CDR1 is DFQATT and CDR2 SNEGSKA (reference sequence). CDR3 DNA: TGCAGTGCTAGATATACAGGGGGCTGGGGCACTGAAGCTTTCTTT. This encodes CSARYTGGWGTEAFF.

This clonotype was observed many times. As DNA, the CDR3 is TGCGCCAGCAGCGGGGACAGGGGAGAGACCCAGTACTTC. This gives the protein CASSGDRGETQYF. The J gene is TRBJ2-5, the V gene TRBV5-1, with 10 bases aligning to TRBD1. Germline V gene data show CDR1 as SGHRS and CDR2 as YFSETQ. V lost 4 bases, J lost 4 bases, and 1 base stayed unmatched. The CDR3 has 13 amino acids.

This clonotype was observed many times. V and J are TRBV3-1 and TRBJ2-5, with TRBD2 identical over 9 bases. V trimming: 4 bases; J trimming: 5 bases; junction bases outside the gene matches: 8. The V gene's germline CDR1 is LGHDT and CDR2 YNNKEL (reference sequence). The length of the CDR3 is 15 residues. The DNA for the CDR3 is TGTGCCAGCAGCCCTCCTAGCGGGGCCATGGAGACCCAGTACTTC. It codes for CASSPPSGAMETQYF.